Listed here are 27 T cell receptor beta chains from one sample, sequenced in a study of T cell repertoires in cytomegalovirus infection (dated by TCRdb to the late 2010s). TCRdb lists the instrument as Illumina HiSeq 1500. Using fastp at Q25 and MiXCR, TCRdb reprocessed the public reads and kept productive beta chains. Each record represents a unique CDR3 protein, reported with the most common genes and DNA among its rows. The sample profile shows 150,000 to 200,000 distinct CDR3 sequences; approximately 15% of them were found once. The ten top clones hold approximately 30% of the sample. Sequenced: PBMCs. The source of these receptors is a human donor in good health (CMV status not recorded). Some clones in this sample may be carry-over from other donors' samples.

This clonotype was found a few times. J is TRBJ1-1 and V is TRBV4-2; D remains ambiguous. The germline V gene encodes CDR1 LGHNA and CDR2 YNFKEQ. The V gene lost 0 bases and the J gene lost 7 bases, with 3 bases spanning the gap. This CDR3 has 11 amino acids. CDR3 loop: CASSQEGEAFF. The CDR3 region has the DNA TGTGCCAGCAGCCAAGAGGGTGAAGCTTTCTTT.

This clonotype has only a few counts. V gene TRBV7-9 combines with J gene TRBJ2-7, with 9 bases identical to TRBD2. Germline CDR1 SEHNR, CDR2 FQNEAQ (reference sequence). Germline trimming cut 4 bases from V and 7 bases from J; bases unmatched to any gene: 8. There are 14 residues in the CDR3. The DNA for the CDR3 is TGTGCCAGCAGCTCCGGGACTAGCAGAACTGAGCAGTACTTC. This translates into CASSSGTSRTEQYF.

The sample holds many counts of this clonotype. The CDR3 DNA follows: TGTGCCACCGGACAGGGAAGTGGCTACACCTTC. Protein sequence: CATGQGSGYTF. V and J are TRBV15 and TRBJ1-2, with 8 positions matching TRBD1. CDR3 length: 11 amino acids. Germline CDR1 and CDR2: LNHNV and YYDKDF (reference sequence). V was clipped by 8 bases and J by 7 bases; unmatched bases: 3.

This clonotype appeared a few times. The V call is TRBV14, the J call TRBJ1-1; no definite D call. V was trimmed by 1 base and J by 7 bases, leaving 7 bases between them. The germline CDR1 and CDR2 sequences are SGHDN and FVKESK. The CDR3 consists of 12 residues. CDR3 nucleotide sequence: TGTGCCAGCAGCCAAGGAACGGTTGAAGCTTTCTTT. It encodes CASSQGTVEAFF.

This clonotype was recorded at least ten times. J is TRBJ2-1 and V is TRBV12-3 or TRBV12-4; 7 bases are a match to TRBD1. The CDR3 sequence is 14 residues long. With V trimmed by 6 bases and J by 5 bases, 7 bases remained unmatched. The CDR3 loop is CASSLRDSNNEQFF. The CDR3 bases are TGTGCCAGCAGCCTCCGGGACAGTAACAATGAGCAGTTCTTC.

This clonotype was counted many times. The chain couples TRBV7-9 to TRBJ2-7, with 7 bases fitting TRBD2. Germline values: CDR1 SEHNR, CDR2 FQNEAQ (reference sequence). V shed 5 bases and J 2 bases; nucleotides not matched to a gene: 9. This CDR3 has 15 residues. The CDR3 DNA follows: TGTGCCAGCAGCCTTGTCATGGGGGGGGCCTACGAGCAGTACTTC. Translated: CASSLVMGGAYEQYF.

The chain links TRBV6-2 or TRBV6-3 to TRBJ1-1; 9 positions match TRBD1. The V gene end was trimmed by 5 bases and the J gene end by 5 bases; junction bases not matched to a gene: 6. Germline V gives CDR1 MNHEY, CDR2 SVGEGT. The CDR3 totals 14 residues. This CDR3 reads CASSRGQGRTEAFF. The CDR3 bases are TGTGCCAGCAGTCGCGGACAGGGGAGAACTGAAGCTTTCTTT.

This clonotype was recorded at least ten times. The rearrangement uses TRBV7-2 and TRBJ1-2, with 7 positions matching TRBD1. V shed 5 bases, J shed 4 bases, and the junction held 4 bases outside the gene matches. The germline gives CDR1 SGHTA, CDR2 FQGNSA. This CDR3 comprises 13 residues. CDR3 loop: CASSVDRFYGYTF. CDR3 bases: TGTGCCAGCAGCGTGGACAGGTTCTATGGCTACACCTTC.

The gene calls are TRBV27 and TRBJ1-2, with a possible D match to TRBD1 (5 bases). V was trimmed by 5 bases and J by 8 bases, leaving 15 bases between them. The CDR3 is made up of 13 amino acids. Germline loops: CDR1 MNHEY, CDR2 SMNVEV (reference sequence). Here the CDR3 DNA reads TGTGCCAGCAGTCCCGGGACCTCCGGAGGCTACACCTTC. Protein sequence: CASSPGTSGGYTF.

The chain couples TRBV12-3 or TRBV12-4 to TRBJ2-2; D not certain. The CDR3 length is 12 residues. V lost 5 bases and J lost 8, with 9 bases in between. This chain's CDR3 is CASSHRRGELFF. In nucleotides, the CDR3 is TGTGCCAGCAGTCATCGTCGGGGGGAGCTGTTTTTT.

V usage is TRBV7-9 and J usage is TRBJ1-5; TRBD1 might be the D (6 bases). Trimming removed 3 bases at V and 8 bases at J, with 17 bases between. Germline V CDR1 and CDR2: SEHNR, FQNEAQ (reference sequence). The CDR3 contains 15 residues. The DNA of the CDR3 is TGTGCCAGCAGCTTTGAGGGGGGCCCCGCTAAGCCCCAGCATTTT. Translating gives CASSFEGGPAKPQHF.

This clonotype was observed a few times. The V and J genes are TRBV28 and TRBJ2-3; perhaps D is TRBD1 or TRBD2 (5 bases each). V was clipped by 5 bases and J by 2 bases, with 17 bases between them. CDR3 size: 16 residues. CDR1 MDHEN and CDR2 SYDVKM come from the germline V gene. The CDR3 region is CASSGTRGIFTDTQYF. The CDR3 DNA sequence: TGTGCCAGCAGTGGGACCCGCGGAATTTTCACAGATACGCAGTATTTT.

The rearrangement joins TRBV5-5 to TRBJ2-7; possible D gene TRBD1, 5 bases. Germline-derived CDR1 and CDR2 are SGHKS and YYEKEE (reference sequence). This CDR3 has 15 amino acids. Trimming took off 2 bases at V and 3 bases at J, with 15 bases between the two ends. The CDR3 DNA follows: TGTGCCAGCAGCTTCTTCGAGCAGGGCGGCTACGAGCAGTACTTC. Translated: CASSFFEQGGYEQYF. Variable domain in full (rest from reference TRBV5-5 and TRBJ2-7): DAGVTQSPTHLIKTRGQQVTLRCSPISGHKSVSWYQQVLGQGPQFIFQYYEKEERGRGNFPDRFSARQFPNYSSELNVNALLLGDSALYLCASSFFEQGGYEQYFGPGTRLTVT.

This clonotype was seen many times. DNA for the CDR3: TGTGCCAGCAGCACGAGGACAGGGGGGTTCACCGGGGAGCTGTTTTTT. Protein sequence: CASSTRTGGFTGELFF. J is TRBJ2-2 and V is TRBV7-3; TRBD1 aligns across 10 bases. The V gene end was trimmed by 5 bases and the J gene end by 4 bases; junction bases not matched to a gene: 7. The length of the CDR3 is 16 residues. The V gene's germline CDR1 is SGHTA and CDR2 FQGTGA.

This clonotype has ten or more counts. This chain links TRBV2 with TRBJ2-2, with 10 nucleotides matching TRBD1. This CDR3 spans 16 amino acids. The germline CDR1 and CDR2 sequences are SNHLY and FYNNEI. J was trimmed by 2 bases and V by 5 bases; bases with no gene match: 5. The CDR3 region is CASSQGQGSNTGELFF. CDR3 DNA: TGTGCCAGCAGTCAGGGACAGGGGTCAAACACCGGGGAGCTGTTTTTT.

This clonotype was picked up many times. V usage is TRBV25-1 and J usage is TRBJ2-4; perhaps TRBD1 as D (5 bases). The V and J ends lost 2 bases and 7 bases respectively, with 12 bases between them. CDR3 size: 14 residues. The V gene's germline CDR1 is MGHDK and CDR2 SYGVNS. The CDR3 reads CASSEPSKGNIQYF. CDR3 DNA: TGTGCCAGCAGTGAACCCTCAAAGGGGAACATTCAGTACTTC.

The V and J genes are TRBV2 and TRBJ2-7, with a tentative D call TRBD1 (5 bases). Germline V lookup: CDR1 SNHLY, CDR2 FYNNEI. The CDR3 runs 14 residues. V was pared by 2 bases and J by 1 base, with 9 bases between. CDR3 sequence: CASSEFYRSYEQYF. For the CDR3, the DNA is TGTGCCAGCAGTGAATTCTACAGGTCCTACGAGCAGTACTTC.

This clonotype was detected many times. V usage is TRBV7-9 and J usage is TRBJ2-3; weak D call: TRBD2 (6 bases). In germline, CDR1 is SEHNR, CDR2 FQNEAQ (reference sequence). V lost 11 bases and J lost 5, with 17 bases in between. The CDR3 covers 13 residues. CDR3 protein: CAWRDPDGDTQYF. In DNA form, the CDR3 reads TGTGCCTGGAGGGACCCCGACGGAGATACGCAGTATTTT. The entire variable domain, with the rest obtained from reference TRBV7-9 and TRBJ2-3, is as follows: DTGVSQNPRHKITKRGQNVTFRCDPISEHNRLYWYRQTLGQGPEFLTYFQNEAQLEKSRLLSDRFSAERPKGSFSTLEIQRTEQGDSAMYLCAWRDPDGDTQYFGPGTRLTVL.

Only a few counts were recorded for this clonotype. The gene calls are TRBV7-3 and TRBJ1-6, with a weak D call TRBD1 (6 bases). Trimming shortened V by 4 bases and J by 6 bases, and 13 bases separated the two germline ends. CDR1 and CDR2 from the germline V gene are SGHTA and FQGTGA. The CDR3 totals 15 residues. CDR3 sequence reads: CASSSSGGGNSPLHF. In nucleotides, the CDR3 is TGTGCCAGCAGCTCCTCGGGAGGGGGTAATTCACCCCTCCACTTT.

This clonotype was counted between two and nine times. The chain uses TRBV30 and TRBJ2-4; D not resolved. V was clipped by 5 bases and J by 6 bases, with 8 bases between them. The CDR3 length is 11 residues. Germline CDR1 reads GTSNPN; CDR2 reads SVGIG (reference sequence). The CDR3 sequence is CAWDARNIQYF. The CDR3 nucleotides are TGTGCCTGGGACGCTAGAAACATTCAGTACTTC. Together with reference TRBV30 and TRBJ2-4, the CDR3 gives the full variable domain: SQTIHQWPATLVQPVGSPLSLECTVEGTSNPNLYWYRQAAGRGLQLLFYSVGIGQISSEVPQNLSASRPQDRQFILSSKKLLLSDSGFYLCAWDARNIQYFGAGTRLSVL.

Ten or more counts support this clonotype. Here the CDR3 DNA reads TGTGCCAGCAGTTATTTTGGGGAGTCGAACACTGAAGCTTTCTTT. Its translation: CASSYFGESNTEAFF. V gene TRBV28 combines with J gene TRBJ1-1; unclear D gene. Germline CDR1 MDHEN, CDR2 SYDVKM. The ends were cut back, 4 bases at V and 1 base at J, with 13 bases in the middle. CDR3 size: 15 residues. Full variable domain (missing parts from reference TRBV28 and TRBJ1-1): DVKVTQSSRYLVKRTGEKVFLECVQDMDHENMFWYRQDPGLGLRLIYFSYDVKMKEKGDIPEGYSVSREKKERFSLILESASTNQTSMYLCASSYFGESNTEAFFGQGTRLTVV.

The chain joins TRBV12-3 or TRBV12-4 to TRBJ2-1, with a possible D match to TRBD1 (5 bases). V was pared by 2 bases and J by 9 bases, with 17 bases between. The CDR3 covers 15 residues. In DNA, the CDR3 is TGTGCCAGCAGTTTAAACCCTCAGGGTATAGGTGAGCAGTTCTTC. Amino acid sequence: CASSLNPQGIGEQFF.

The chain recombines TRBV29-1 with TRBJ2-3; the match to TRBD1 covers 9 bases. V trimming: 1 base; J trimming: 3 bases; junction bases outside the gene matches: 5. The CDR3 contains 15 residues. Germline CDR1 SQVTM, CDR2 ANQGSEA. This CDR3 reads CSVEAAGQGTDTQYF. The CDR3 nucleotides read TGCAGCGTTGAAGCGGCGGGACAGGGAACAGATACGCAGTATTTT.

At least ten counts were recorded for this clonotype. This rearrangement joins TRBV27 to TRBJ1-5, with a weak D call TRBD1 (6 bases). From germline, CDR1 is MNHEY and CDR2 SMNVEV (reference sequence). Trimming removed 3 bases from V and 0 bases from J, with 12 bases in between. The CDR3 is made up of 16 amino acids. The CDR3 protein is CASSFMAGVSNQPQHF. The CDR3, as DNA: TGTGCCAGCAGTTTCATGGCAGGGGTTAGCAATCAGCCCCAGCATTTT.

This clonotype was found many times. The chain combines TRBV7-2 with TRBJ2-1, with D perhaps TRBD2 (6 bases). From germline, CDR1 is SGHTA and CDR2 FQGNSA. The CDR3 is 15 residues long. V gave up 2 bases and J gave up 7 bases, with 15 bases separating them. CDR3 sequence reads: CASSLLHSGLNEQFF. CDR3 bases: TGTGCCAGCAGCTTATTGCATAGCGGCCTTAATGAGCAGTTCTTC.

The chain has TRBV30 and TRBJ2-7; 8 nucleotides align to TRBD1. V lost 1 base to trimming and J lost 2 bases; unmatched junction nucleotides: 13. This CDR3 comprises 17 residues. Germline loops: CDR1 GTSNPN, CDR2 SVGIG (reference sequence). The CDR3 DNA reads TGTGCCTGGAGTGCCTCCCGGGGATGGACAGGGCCCTACGAGCAGTACTTC. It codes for CAWSASRGWTGPYEQYF.

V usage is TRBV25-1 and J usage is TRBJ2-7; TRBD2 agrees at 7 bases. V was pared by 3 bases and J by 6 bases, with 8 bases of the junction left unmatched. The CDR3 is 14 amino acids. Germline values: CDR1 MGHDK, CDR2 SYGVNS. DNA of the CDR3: TGTGCCAGCAGTGATTGGGGGGGACGGGTCGAGCAGTACTTC. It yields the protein CASSDWGGRVEQYF.